This TCR beta chain derives from a study of blood T cells in healthy people across ages. Looking at the study overall: Per two T cells, about one barcoded beta molecule was captured through template switching.

The CDR3 runs 14 residues. With 3 bases removed from V and 6 bases from J, the gap between germline ends came to 12 bases. PCR was performed a second time for roughly 7 to 12 cycles using a sample-barcoded 5' primer and a J-beta primer mix. From each sample, at least 3 million paired-end reads containing CDR3 were obtained. TCRdb processed the 5' RACE reads anew with MiXCR; each CDR3 protein has one entry. This sample has over a million distinct CDR3 sequences, with roughly 60% found just once. Caucasian individuals from Russia who were healthy and aged about 6 to 100 acted as donors. The origin of this receptor is a man younger than 35 in good health. Material: blood. The chain joins TRBV12-3 or TRBV12-4 to TRBJ1-5; D might be TRBD1 (5 bases). The CDR3 loop reads CASSFASGTQPQHF. The CDR3 bases are TGTGCCAGCAGTTTTGCATCAGGGACTCAGCCCCAGCATTTT.